These 3 T cell receptor beta chains came from one sample sequenced in a study of a mutant IDH1 vaccine in newly diagnosed glioma. Produced via immunoSEQ multiplex PCR; TCRdb's table is partial and in-frame only. The sample consists of just under 70,000 clones, roughly 83% of them appearing once. No antigen has been identified for these receptors. The time point here: week 35, safety follow-up. Each dose of the vaccine consisted of 300 ug of mutant IDH1 20-mer peptide, with topical imiquimod. Here the sequenced sample was PBMCs, taken from a glioma patient whose treatment included an IDH1 peptide vaccine. Receptors originate from a man younger than 35 with glioma.

This clone came up once. The chain recombines TRBV7-2 with TRBJ2-7, with TRBD2 matching over 7 bases. The CDR3 is 15 residues long. V lost 3 bases, J lost 5 bases, and 10 bases stayed unmatched. CDR1 is SGHTA, CDR2 FQGNSA, per germline. The CDR3 coding sequence is TGTGCCAGCAGCTTCGTAGTGGGAGGGCCTAACGAGCAGTACTTC. It specifies CASSFVVGGPNEQYF.

This chain uses TRBV11-2 with TRBJ1-2; D is possibly TRBD1 (6 bases). Trimming took off 1 base at V and 7 bases at J, with 19 bases between the two ends. Per germline, CDR1 SGHAT and CDR2 FQNNGV. This CDR3 region has 16 residues. The CDR3 DNA is TGTGCCAGCAGCTTAGCCGGGGCGGGGGGGCGGAGTGGCTACACCTTC. The encoded protein is CASSLAGAGGRSGYTF.

V usage is TRBV25-1 and J usage is TRBJ1-5, with a weak D call TRBD1 (6 bases). This CDR3 has 17 amino acids. Germline CDR1 is MGHDK and CDR2 is SYGVNS. Deletions cut 4 bases from V and 2 bases from J, with 18 bases between. CDR3 DNA: TGTGCCAGCAGTGGAAATACGGGGGGGCTGGGCAATCAGCCCCAGCATTTT. Translating it yields CASSGNTGGLGNQPQHF.